Below, 20 T cell receptor beta chains from the same sample are listed, as sequenced in a study of vaccination effects on CD4 cells after COVID-19. These receptors lack a known antigen. Viral peptide pools were used in the ViraFEST assay to expand antigen-specific CD4+ T cells, and sequencing came afterward. Culture proceeded for approximately 10 days, and CD4+ T cells were then isolated. Having tested negative for nucleocapsid antibodies, the vaccine recipients showed no prior SARS-CoV-2 infection. Assay used: immunoSEQ multiplex PCR; TCRdb lists only in-frame clones, some missing. The repertoire holds some 22,000 clones, roughly two thirds seen once, with about 27% in the top ten. The sequencing here drew on CD4+ T cells from PBMCs cultured with HCoV-NL63 spike peptides, taken before COVID-19 vaccination. The receptor source for this set is a human donor who received a COVID-19 vaccine.

V is TRBV6-5 and J is TRBJ1-2; a possible D gene is TRBD1 (5 bases). The CDR3 extends over 12 amino acids. Deletions cut 8 bases from V and 2 bases from J, with 9 bases between. Germline V CDR1 and CDR2: MNHEY, SVGAGI. The CDR3 DNA sequence: TGTGCCAGCGGGGGAGGGAACTATGGCTACACCTTC. Amino acid sequence: CASGGGNYGYTF.

This rearrangement joins TRBV27 to TRBJ2-1; 9 bases match TRBD1. Germline CDR1 and CDR2: MNHEY and SMNVEV (reference sequence). J lost 5 bases, V lost 6 bases, and 14 bases had no gene match. This CDR3 has 17 residues. For the CDR3, the DNA is TGTGCCAGCAGCAATGGACGAGGGGGGACAGGGAACAATGAGCAGTTCTTC. Translating gives CASSNGRGGTGNNEQFF.

The chain combines TRBV28 with TRBJ2-1, with 7 positions matching TRBD1. The CDR3 is 16 amino acids. Germline V gene sequence: CDR1 MDHEN, CDR2 SYDVKM. V shed 5 bases, J shed 4 bases, and the junction held 11 bases outside the gene matches. The CDR3 sequence is CASSPRDSLFYNEQFF. In DNA form, the CDR3 reads TGTGCCAGCAGTCCACGGGACAGCCTTTTTTACAATGAGCAGTTCTTC.

The chain joins TRBV19 to TRBJ1-6; the match to TRBD1 covers 7 bases. Trimming cost V 8 bases and J 7 bases; bases outside gene matches: 14. Germline V gene sequence: CDR1 LNHDA, CDR2 SQIVND (reference sequence). There are 16 residues in the CDR3. The chain's CDR3 is CASAYSQQGRNSPLHF. Written as DNA, the CDR3 is TGTGCCAGTGCATATAGCCAACAGGGGAGGAATTCACCCCTCCACTTT.

DNA of the CDR3: TGTGCCAGCAGCTTGGTGGGGGGCAACGAGCAGTTCTTC. This translates into CASSLVGGNEQFF. V is TRBV5-4 and J is TRBJ2-1; D possibly matches TRBD1 or TRBD2 (6 bases each). Germline V gene lookup returns CDR1 SGHNT and CDR2 YYREEE (reference sequence). The CDR3 loop spans 13 amino acids. V dropped 0 bases and J dropped 10 bases, with 11 bases sitting between them.

This clone was seen only a few times. This chain uses TRBV15 with TRBJ2-2, with D uncertain. Per germline, CDR1 LNHNV and CDR2 YYDKDF (reference sequence). CDR3 length equals 16 residues. Trimming removed 1 base at V and 0 bases at J, with 9 bases between. The chain's CDR3 is CATSRGFTANTGELFF. CDR3 bases: TGTGCCACCAGCAGAGGCTTTACAGCGAACACCGGGGAGCTGTTTTTT.

The J gene is TRBJ2-2, the V gene TRBV5-1, with D perhaps matching TRBD1 (6 bases). Between the trimmed V and J ends, which lost 0 bases and 7 bases, there was a span of 10 bases. Looked up from germline, CDR1 is SGHRS and CDR2 is YFSETQ. The CDR3 covers 14 residues. The CDR3 nucleotides are TGCGCCAGCAGCTTGGGGGGACATAACGGGGAGCTGTTTTTT. Protein sequence: CASSLGGHNGELFF.

This clone was detected only a few times. The chain joins TRBV30 to TRBJ2-7; TRBD1 might be the D (6 bases). With 7 bases removed from V and 5 bases from J, the gap between germline ends came to 21 bases. The CDR3 is 14 amino acids. From germline, CDR1 is GTSNPN and CDR2 SVGIG (reference sequence). CDR3 protein: CASHPPTGTNEQYF. Written as DNA, the CDR3 is TGTGCCTCTCACCCACCTACAGGGACCAACGAGCAGTACTTC.

This chain connects TRBV20-1 to TRBJ2-1; no clear D gene. The germline gives CDR1 DFQATT, CDR2 SNEGSKA (reference sequence). CDR3 length: 11 residues. Trimming took off 0 bases at V and 7 bases at J, with 4 bases between the two ends. The CDR3 loop reads CSARDRNEQFF. In DNA, the CDR3 is TGCAGTGCTAGAGATCGGAATGAGCAGTTCTTC.

The V gene is TRBV4-1, the J gene TRBJ2-7; 8 bases are a match to TRBD1. Germline V gives CDR1 MGHRA, CDR2 YSYEKL. The junction had 8 bases not matched to a gene; V was cut back by 2 bases and J by 2 bases. The CDR3 has 16 amino acids. This CDR3 is CASSQPRQGLTYEQYF. The CDR3 bases are TGCGCCAGCAGCCAACCTAGACAGGGGCTAACCTACGAGCAGTACTTC.

The J gene is TRBJ1-5, the V gene TRBV28, with a possible D match to TRBD1 (5 bases). With 7 bases removed from V and 0 bases from J, the gap between germline ends came to 22 bases. Per the germline V gene, CDR1 is MDHEN and CDR2 is SYDVKM. The CDR3 is 18 residues long. Written as DNA, the CDR3 is TGTGCCAGCAATTCCCTGATGAGGGGCCAGCATAGCAATCAGCCCCAGCATTTT. Translating gives CASNSLMRGQHSNQPQHF.

This clone occurred once. The chain links TRBV14 to TRBJ2-1, with 10 bases fitting TRBD2. The germline CDR1 and CDR2 sequences are SGHDN and FVKESK. Trimming cost V 0 bases and J 4 bases; bases outside gene matches: 0. The CDR3 covers 15 residues. CDR3 protein: CASSQELAGYNEQFF. The DNA for the CDR3 is TGTGCCAGCAGCCAAGAACTAGCGGGGTACAATGAGCAGTTCTTC.

This clone showed up just a few times. The rearrangement joins TRBV12-5 to TRBJ2-7, with 8 bases aligning to TRBD1. The germline V gene has CDR1 LGHNT and CDR2 FRNRAP. With 5 bases clipped from V and 2 bases from J, the junction kept 5 bases outside the gene matches. The CDR3 extends over 14 amino acids. The CDR3 here is CASGMGQEAYEQYF. The CDR3 nucleotides are TGTGCTAGTGGTATGGGACAGGAGGCCTACGAGCAGTACTTC.

The DNA for the CDR3 is TGTGCCACCAGCAAGGGGCAGGGTAACACTGAAGCTTTCTTT. Its translation is CATSKGQGNTEAFF. The chain recombines TRBV15 with TRBJ1-1; a weak D match, TRBD1 (5 bases). The length of the CDR3 is 14 residues. Looked up from germline, CDR1 is LNHNV and CDR2 is YYDKDF (reference sequence). V shed 4 bases and J shed 2 bases, with 11 bases lying between them.

The rearrangement uses TRBV5-6 and TRBJ2-7; maybe TRBD2 (5 bases). CDR1 SGHDT and CDR2 YYEEEE come from the germline V gene. This CDR3 comprises 12 residues. The V end lost 0 bases, the J end lost 6 bases, and 7 bases lay between the germline ends. CDR3 loop: CASSLVRGEQYF. CDR3 sequence (DNA): TGTGCCAGCAGCTTGGTCCGGGGCGAGCAGTACTTC.

This chain joins TRBV9 and TRBJ1-1; D not resolved. The V gene's germline CDR1 is SGDLS and CDR2 YYNGEE. Trimming removed 7 bases from V and 10 bases from J, with 14 bases in between. This CDR3 comprises 11 residues. CDR3 region: CASGEETPAFF. CDR3 DNA: TGTGCCAGCGGTGAAGAAACCCCAGCTTTCTTT.

This sequence joins TRBV6-4 and TRBJ2-3, with a possible D match to TRBD2 (5 bases). This CDR3 region has 14 residues. The ends were cut back, 6 bases at V and 4 bases at J, with 14 bases in the middle. Germline V gene sequence: CDR1 MRHNA, CDR2 SNTAGT. CDR3 residues: CASSPGGTADTQYF. The CDR3 DNA reads as TGTGCCAGCAGCCCCGGAGGTACCGCAGATACGCAGTATTTT.

This clone has more than one count but fewer than ten. The V call is TRBV4-2, the J call TRBJ1-2; possibly TRBD1 for D (5 bases). CDR3 size: 15 residues. Germline assignment: CDR1 LGHNA and CDR2 YNFKEQ. With 1 base removed from V and 5 bases from J, the gap between germline ends came to 14 bases. CDR3 DNA: TGTGCCAGCAGCCAAGTTGGCACGGGACCTTATGGCTACACCTTC. This gives the protein CASSQVGTGPYGYTF.

The V gene is TRBV29-1, the J gene TRBJ2-3, with 9 bases fitting TRBD1. The CDR3 is 14 amino acids. V lost 5 bases, J lost 6 bases, and 9 bases stayed unmatched. The germline gives CDR1 SQVTM, CDR2 ANQGSEA. The DNA for the CDR3 is TGCAGCGTTACCGGGACAGGGCAGCTGGATACGCAGTATTTT. Residues: CSVTGTGQLDTQYF.

The V gene is TRBV5-4, the J gene TRBJ1-3; D may be TRBD1 (6 bases). Trimming cost V 4 bases and J 4 bases, with 21 bases left between them. Germline V gene lookup returns CDR1 SGHNT and CDR2 YYREEE (reference sequence). This CDR3 is built from 17 residues. The CDR3 DNA follows: TGTGCCAGCAGCGAAACTTGGGGGGGGCGGTCAGGAAACACCATATATTTT. This codes for CASSETWGGRSGNTIYF.